These 27 T cell receptor beta chains came from one sample sequenced in a study of T cells in Graves' hyperthyroidism and ophthalmopathy. Amplification of TCR beta CDR3 regions was performed using RNA transcripts as template. The TCR CDR3 first-round RT-PCR relied on the HTBI primer set. TCRdb used MiXCR to reprocess the multiplex PCR reads, holding one entry per CDR3 protein. The data show 500,000 to 650,000 distinct CDR3 sequences, 13% to 15% seen once. Source material: blood. The origin of the receptors is a woman between 35 and 50 years old with Graves' hyperthyroidism.

In its sample, this clonotype was seen a few times. CDR3 protein: CASSLFGLAGLEKETQYF. The CDR3, as DNA: TGCGCCAGCAGCTTGTTTGGACTAGCGGGATTAGAGAAGGAGACCCAGTACTTC. The chain carries TRBV5-1 and TRBJ2-5; 12 nucleotides line up with TRBD2. From germline, CDR1 is SGHRS and CDR2 YFSETQ. The CDR3 has 18 residues. With 1 base clipped from V and 5 bases from J, the junction kept 12 bases outside the gene matches.

The table lists this clonotype with a few counts. The chain links TRBV30 to TRBJ1-5; 7 bases agree with TRBD1. Germline-derived CDR1 and CDR2 are GTSNPN and SVGIG (reference sequence). CDR3 length: 13 residues. J gave up 4 bases and V 5 bases, and 5 bases lay outside the gene matches. The CDR3 reads CAWAPGGNQPQHF. The CDR3 region has the DNA TGTGCCTGGGCCCCAGGGGGAAATCAGCCCCAGCATTTT.

This clonotype was counted at least ten times. V and J are TRBV28 and TRBJ2-5, with D unresolved. V shed 5 bases and J shed 5 bases, with 12 bases lying between them. CDR1 is MDHEN, CDR2 SYDVKM, per germline. CDR3 length equals 13 residues. Here the CDR3 DNA reads TGTGCCAGCAGTCTGGTCTCCCTGGAGACCCAGTACTTC. Encoded protein: CASSLVSLETQYF.

This clonotype was picked up many times. V gene TRBV7-9 combines with J gene TRBJ2-1; 12 positions match TRBD2. V dropped 1 base and J dropped 2; count of bases not matched to a gene: 6. The CDR3 runs to 18 residues. Germline CDR1 SEHNR, CDR2 FQNEAQ (reference sequence). The CDR3 region is CASSLGQLAGGPYNEQFF. CDR3 sequence (DNA): TGTGCCAGCAGCTTAGGTCAGCTAGCGGGAGGGCCCTACAATGAGCAGTTCTTC. Full variable domain (rest looked up from reference TRBV7-9 and TRBJ2-1): DTGVSQNPRHKITKRGQNVTFRCDPISEHNRLYWYRQTLGQGPEFLTYFQNEAQLEKSRLLSDRFSAERPKGSFSTLEIQRTEQGDSAMYLCASSLGQLAGGPYNEQFFGPGTRLTVL.

There are many counts of this clonotype. The chain joins TRBV12-3 or TRBV12-4 to TRBJ2-7; D not certain. With 7 bases removed from V and 1 base from J, the gap between germline ends came to 14 bases. CDR3 length: 14 residues. This CDR3 reads CASTKDGLSYEQYF. The CDR3 DNA follows: TGTGCCAGCACCAAAGACGGCTTATCCTACGAGCAGTACTTC.

In this sample, this clonotype turned up a few times. V usage is TRBV9 and J usage is TRBJ2-3, with TRBD1 matching 10 bases. The CDR3 has 15 residues. Per the germline V gene, CDR1 is SGDLS and CDR2 is YYNGEE. V lost 2 bases, J lost 5 bases, and 5 bases stayed unmatched. CDR3 loop: CASSVQGQGRDTQYF. CDR3 DNA sequence: TGTGCCAGCAGCGTGCAGGGACAGGGGAGAGATACGCAGTATTTT. The full variable domain, its missing parts supplied by reference TRBV9 and TRBJ2-3, is DSGVTQTPKHLITATGQRVTLRCSPRSGDLSVYWYQQSLDQGLQFLIQYYNGEERAKGNILERFSAQQFPDLHSELNLSSLELGDSALYFCASSVQGQGRDTQYFGPGTRLTVL.

The chain joins TRBV20-1 to TRBJ2-7; 11 positions agree with TRBD2. In germline, CDR1 is DFQATT, CDR2 SNEGSKA (reference sequence). This CDR3 comprises 15 residues. V dropped 6 bases and J dropped 7; count of bases not matched to a gene: 14. The CDR3 DNA is TGCAGTGCCAGTGCCCCTAGCGGGGGGACGGGGGAGCAGTACTTC. Residues: CSASAPSGGTGEQYF.

This clonotype was found many times. V gene TRBV12-3 or TRBV12-4 combines with J gene TRBJ2-3; D possibly corresponds to TRBD2 (6 bases). The CDR3 has 14 amino acids. V gave up 4 bases and J gave up 0 bases, with 8 bases separating them. The CDR3 DNA is TGTGCCAGCAGTTGGGACTTGAGCACAGATACGCAGTATTTT. This codes for CASSWDLSTDTQYF.

Turning to this clonotype: A read error may be the cause here, since a much bigger clone is one base away. This chain links TRBV10-3 with TRBJ2-3, with D unclear. CDR3 length: 15 residues. Trimming removed 3 bases at V and 5 bases at J, with 15 bases between. The V gene's germline CDR1 is ENHRY and CDR2 SYGVKD. CDR3 coding DNA: TGTGCCATCAGTGACGTCGTGATAGGGAAAGATACGCAGTATTTT. This encodes CAISDVVIGKDTQYF.

The sample holds many counts of this clonotype. This chain links TRBV5-1 with TRBJ1-1; no firm D call. Deletions cut 0 bases from V and 1 base from J, with 7 bases between. This CDR3 has 14 residues. Germline V lookup: CDR1 SGHRS, CDR2 YFSETQ. The CDR3 reads CASSLEESNTEAFF. The DNA of the CDR3 is TGCGCCAGCAGCTTGGAAGAATCGAACACTGAAGCTTTCTTT.

This clonotype came up a few times. The genes are TRBV19 and TRBJ2-1; no definite D call. This CDR3 region has 15 residues. Germline V gene data show CDR1 as LNHDA and CDR2 as SQIVND (reference sequence). V lost 3 bases, J lost 5 bases, and 14 bases lay in between. In DNA, the CDR3 is TGTGCCAGTAGTATTTCATGGCGGAACAACAATGAGCAGTTCTTC. It yields the protein CASSISWRNNNEQFF.

This clonotype came up many times. The chain joins TRBV19 to TRBJ1-1; TRBD1 agrees at 8 bases. V lost 4 bases to trimming and J lost 4 bases; unmatched junction nucleotides: 2. CDR3 length: 13 residues. CDR1 LNHDA and CDR2 SQIVND come from the germline V gene (reference sequence). The CDR3 nucleotides are TGTGCCAGTAGTACCGACAGGGGCACTGAAGCTTTCTTT. This gives the protein CASSTDRGTEAFF.

Many counts were recorded for this clonotype. The chain employs TRBV11-2 and TRBJ2-5, with D tentatively TRBD2 (6 bases). CDR1 and CDR2 from the germline V gene are SGHAT and FQNNGV. The CDR3 totals 15 residues. Trimming took 5 bases from V and 1 from J, leaving 14 bases between them. Here the CDR3 DNA reads TGTGCCAGCAGCACCCAGACGGGACTCCAAGAGACCCAGTACTTC. This gives the protein CASSTQTGLQETQYF.

The chain has TRBV19 and TRBJ2-1; 11 bases align to TRBD2. The CDR3 runs to 18 residues. Unmatched junction bases numbered 9, after V lost 5 bases and J lost 0 bases. Germline lookup yields CDR1 LNHDA and CDR2 SQIVND (reference sequence). CDR3 in amino acids: CASSSGTSGASSYNEQFF. The CDR3 nucleotides read TGTGCCAGTAGTTCCGGGACTAGCGGAGCGAGCTCCTACAATGAGCAGTTCTTC.

The J gene is TRBJ2-1, the V gene TRBV5-1; 14 bases line up with TRBD2. The V gene end was trimmed by 0 bases and the J gene end by 9 bases; junction bases not matched to a gene: 5. Germline V gene data show CDR1 as SGHRS and CDR2 as YFSETQ. The CDR3 covers 16 residues. The CDR3 DNA reads as TGCGCCAGCAGCTTGGGTGGGACTAGCGGGAGTCCTGAGCAGTTCTTC. This encodes CASSLGGTSGSPEQFF.

This clonotype was seen repeatedly, ten times or more. The gene calls are TRBV6-1 and TRBJ2-3; D might be TRBD1 (6 bases). Germline assignment: CDR1 MNHNS and CDR2 SASEGT. The CDR3 loop spans 13 amino acids. Trimming left V 6 bases short and J 5 bases short, with 12 bases between. CDR3 sequence reads: CASSYRERDTQYF. CDR3 in DNA: TGTGCCAGCAGCTACAGGGAGCGAGATACGCAGTATTTT.

This clonotype showed up many times. V gene TRBV7-2 combines with J gene TRBJ2-3; the D gene is possibly TRBD2 (5 bases). Germline-derived CDR1 and CDR2 are SGHTA and FQGNSA. Trimming took 2 bases from V and 5 from J, leaving 11 bases between them. The CDR3 loop spans 14 amino acids. In DNA form, the CDR3 reads TGTGCCAGCAGCTTACGTAGAGAGGGAGATACGCAGTATTTT. Its translation is CASSLRREGDTQYF.

This clonotype was seen repeatedly, ten times or more. This chain uses TRBV3-1 with TRBJ2-7; D is ambiguous. CDR1 and CDR2 (germline): LGHDT, YNNKEL (reference sequence). This CDR3 is built from 13 residues. V lost 1 base and J lost 5, with 9 bases in between. CDR3 sequence (DNA): TGTGCCAGCAGCCAAGGGAACTATCACGAGCAGTACTTC. Translation gives CASSQGNYHEQYF.

A note on this clonotype: A much larger clone differs from this one at a single base, so this may be a read error. The chain has TRBV12-3 or TRBV12-4 and TRBJ2-6; D call uncertain. The V end lost 11 bases, the J end lost 0 bases, and 17 bases lay between the germline ends. The CDR3 sequence is 16 residues long. For the CDR3, the DNA is TGTGCCGGCACCACCGGACGGAGCTCTGGGGCCAACGTCCTGACTTTC. Protein: CAGTTGRSSGANVLTF.

This rearrangement joins TRBV20-1 to TRBJ1-6, with 7 bases lining up with TRBD1. CDR3 length: 16 residues. V shed 1 base and J 0 bases; nucleotides not matched to a gene: 3. Germline CDR1 reads DFQATT; CDR2 reads SNEGSKA (reference sequence). This chain's CDR3 is CSARGQGSSYNSPLHF. The DNA of the CDR3 is TGCAGTGCTAGAGGACAGGGAAGCTCCTATAATTCACCCCTCCACTTT.

This chain joins TRBV5-5 and TRBJ2-7, with unresolved D. The CDR3 spans 14 residues. The germline V and J ends were trimmed by 0 bases and 2 bases, with 9 bases remaining between them. Germline lookup yields CDR1 SGHKS and CDR2 YYEKEE (reference sequence). For the CDR3, the DNA is TGTGCCAGCAGCTTGGCCCGGATTACCTACGAGCAGTACTTC. Amino acids: CASSLARITYEQYF.

The table lists this clonotype with many counts. The chain employs TRBV30 and TRBJ2-1; D gene ambiguous. V lost 0 bases, J lost 9 bases, and 15 bases lay in between. The CDR3 is made up of 14 amino acids. Germline CDR1 reads GTSNPN; CDR2 reads SVGIG (reference sequence). The chain's CDR3 is CAWSVWEGPTEQFF. The CDR3 DNA sequence: TGTGCCTGGAGTGTATGGGAAGGCCCTACTGAGCAGTTCTTC. Full variable domain (remainder filled in from reference TRBV30 and TRBJ2-1): SQTIHQWPATLVQPVGSPLSLECTVEGTSNPNLYWYRQAAGRGLQLLFYSVGIGQISSEVPQNLSASRPQDRQFILSSKKLLLSDSGFYLCAWSVWEGPTEQFFGPGTRLTVL.

The J gene is TRBJ1-1, the V gene TRBV16; D is unclear. Looked up from germline, CDR1 is KGHSY and CDR2 is FQNENV. The V and J ends lost 2 bases and 7 bases respectively, with 11 bases between them. The CDR3 runs to 13 residues. The CDR3 sequence is CASSQNPRSEAFF. CDR3 DNA sequence: TGTGCCAGCAGCCAAAATCCCCGGAGTGAAGCTTTCTTT.

Ten or more counts support this clonotype. This rearrangement joins TRBV5-1 to TRBJ1-1, with TRBD1 as a possible D gene (5 bases). This CDR3 is built from 15 residues. The V gene lost 0 bases and the J gene lost 1 base, with 10 bases spanning the gap. The germline V gene has CDR1 SGHRS and CDR2 YFSETQ. In DNA form, the CDR3 reads TGCGCCAGCAGCTTGGGACAGAATAAGAACACTGAAGCTTTCTTT. Its protein product is CASSLGQNKNTEAFF.

The chain joins TRBV19 to TRBJ1-5, with D possibly matching TRBD1 (6 bases). The CDR3 extends over 15 amino acids. Trimming took off 5 bases at V and 7 bases at J, with 18 bases between the two ends. Germline V gives CDR1 LNHDA, CDR2 SQIVND (reference sequence). CDR3 loop: CASSPPDIRGQPQHF. The CDR3 DNA reads as TGTGCCAGTAGTCCCCCGGACATCAGGGGACAGCCCCAGCATTTT.

This clonotype has a count of ten or more. The chain combines TRBV12-3 or TRBV12-4 with TRBJ2-3, with D perhaps matching TRBD2 (5 bases). V lost 3 bases and J lost 2, with 9 bases in between. The CDR3 covers 14 residues. This CDR3 is CASSLTGYTDTQYF. The CDR3 nucleotides read TGTGCCAGCAGTTTGACGGGGTACACAGATACGCAGTATTTT.

This clonotype has more than one count but fewer than ten. V is TRBV4-1 and J is TRBJ2-1; D may be TRBD2 (6 bases). Germline CDR1 MGHRA, CDR2 YSYEKL. The V end was cut by 8 bases, the J end by 8 bases, with 16 bases between. The CDR3 has 13 residues. In DNA form, the CDR3 reads TGCGCCAGCTCGGGAGTTGATCGGTATGAGCAGTTCTTC. This sequence encodes CASSGVDRYEQFF.